Here is one TCR beta chain with its context. The germline V gene has CDR1 MDHEN and CDR2 SYDVKM. The germline V and J ends were trimmed by 2 bases and 6 bases, with 14 bases remaining between them. The CDR3 has 15 residues. Assay: immunoSEQ multiplex PCR; the TCRdb copy retains only in-frame clones and omits some. The data contain about 210,000 clones, approximately 84% of them singletons. The data are from a study of blood T cell repertoires in COVID-19. The overall study: COVID-19 samples collected from the United States, Italy and Spain covered acute and convalescent phases. PBMCs, B-cell-depleted T cells, or T cells provided the cDNA or gDNA that made up the material.

The TCR comes from a woman in her fifties or sixties with active or convalescent COVID-19. The chain carries TRBV28 and TRBJ2-1; possible D gene TRBD2, 6 bases. Specimen: peripheral blood. CDR3 protein: CASSLGAGSPNEQFF. CDR3 sequence (DNA): TGTGCCAGCAGTTTAGGGGCGGGGTCCCCCAATGAGCAGTTCTTC. The variable domain in full, with the rest retrieved from reference TRBV28 and TRBJ2-1, is DVKVTQSSRYLVKRTGEKVFLECVQDMDHENMFWYRQDPGLGLRLIYFSYDVKMKEKGDIPEGYSVSREKKERFSLILESASTNQTSMYLCASSLGAGSPNEQFFGPGTRLTVL.